The text below deals with one T cell receptor beta chain. The V end lost 3 bases, the J end lost 4 bases, and 9 bases lay between the germline ends. Germline CDR1 reads SGHAT; CDR2 reads FQNNGV. The CDR3 length is 13 residues. The sample belongs to a study of blood T cell repertoires in COVID-19. Study at large: Collection of acute and convalescent COVID-19 samples took place in the United States, Italy and Spain. T cells, B-cell-depleted T cells, or PBMCs supplied cDNA or gDNA.

A Seattle source enrolled patients during active infection and followed them longitudinally. As originally analysed: By means of reference gene primer amplification, nucleated cell counts were estimated. Repertoires were generated with immunoSEQ multiplex PCR, while TCRdb's copy carries only in-frame clones and drops some. The DNA was the basis for D and trimming; V, J and clone size are from that table. The table has about 56,000 clones, 85% to 90% seen once. The sample was peripheral blood. The receptor was derived from a woman aged 55-70 years with COVID-19, enrolled during active disease. This rearrangement joins TRBV11-2 to TRBJ1-2, with D unresolved. CDR3 loop: CASSFGGFYGYTF. CDR3 nucleotides: TGTGCCAGCAGCTTCGGCGGATTCTATGGCTACACCTTC. The complete variable domain, with remaining parts taken from reference TRBV11-2 and TRBJ1-2, reads EAGVAQSPRYKIIEKRQSVAFWCNPISGHATLYWYQQILGQGPKLLIQFQNNGVVDDSQLPKDRFSAERLKGVDSTLKIQPAKLEDSAVYLCASSFGGFYGYTFGSGTRLTVV.